This entry is about one T cell receptor beta chain. This record comes from a study of blood T cell repertoires in COVID-19. Overall study context: COVID-19 samples collected from the United States, Italy and Spain covered acute and convalescent phases. Sample material is recorded as cDNA or gDNA derived from T cells, B-cell-depleted T cells, or PBMCs.

V dropped 2 bases and J dropped 2 bases, with 13 bases sitting between them. The germline gives CDR1 MNHEY, CDR2 SMNVEV (reference sequence). CDR3 length equals 16 residues. In the source study's methods: By means of reference gene primer amplification, nucleated cell counts were estimated. Profiling relied on immunoSEQ multiplex PCR, and the TCRdb table lists in-frame clones only, not all of them. V, J and clone size were drawn from that table, and D and trimming were deduced from the DNA. The table lists about 190,000 clones, around 80% of them singletons, with about 3% in the top ten. Sequenced material: peripheral blood. The chain employs TRBV27 and TRBJ1-5, with D maybe TRBD1 (5 bases). This TCR came from a woman of 80 years or more with active or convalescent COVID-19. The CDR3 DNA reads TGTGCCAGCAGTTTACAGGGCCTAGGGGGCAATCAGCCCCAGCATTTT. Protein sequence: CASSLQGLGGNQPQHF.